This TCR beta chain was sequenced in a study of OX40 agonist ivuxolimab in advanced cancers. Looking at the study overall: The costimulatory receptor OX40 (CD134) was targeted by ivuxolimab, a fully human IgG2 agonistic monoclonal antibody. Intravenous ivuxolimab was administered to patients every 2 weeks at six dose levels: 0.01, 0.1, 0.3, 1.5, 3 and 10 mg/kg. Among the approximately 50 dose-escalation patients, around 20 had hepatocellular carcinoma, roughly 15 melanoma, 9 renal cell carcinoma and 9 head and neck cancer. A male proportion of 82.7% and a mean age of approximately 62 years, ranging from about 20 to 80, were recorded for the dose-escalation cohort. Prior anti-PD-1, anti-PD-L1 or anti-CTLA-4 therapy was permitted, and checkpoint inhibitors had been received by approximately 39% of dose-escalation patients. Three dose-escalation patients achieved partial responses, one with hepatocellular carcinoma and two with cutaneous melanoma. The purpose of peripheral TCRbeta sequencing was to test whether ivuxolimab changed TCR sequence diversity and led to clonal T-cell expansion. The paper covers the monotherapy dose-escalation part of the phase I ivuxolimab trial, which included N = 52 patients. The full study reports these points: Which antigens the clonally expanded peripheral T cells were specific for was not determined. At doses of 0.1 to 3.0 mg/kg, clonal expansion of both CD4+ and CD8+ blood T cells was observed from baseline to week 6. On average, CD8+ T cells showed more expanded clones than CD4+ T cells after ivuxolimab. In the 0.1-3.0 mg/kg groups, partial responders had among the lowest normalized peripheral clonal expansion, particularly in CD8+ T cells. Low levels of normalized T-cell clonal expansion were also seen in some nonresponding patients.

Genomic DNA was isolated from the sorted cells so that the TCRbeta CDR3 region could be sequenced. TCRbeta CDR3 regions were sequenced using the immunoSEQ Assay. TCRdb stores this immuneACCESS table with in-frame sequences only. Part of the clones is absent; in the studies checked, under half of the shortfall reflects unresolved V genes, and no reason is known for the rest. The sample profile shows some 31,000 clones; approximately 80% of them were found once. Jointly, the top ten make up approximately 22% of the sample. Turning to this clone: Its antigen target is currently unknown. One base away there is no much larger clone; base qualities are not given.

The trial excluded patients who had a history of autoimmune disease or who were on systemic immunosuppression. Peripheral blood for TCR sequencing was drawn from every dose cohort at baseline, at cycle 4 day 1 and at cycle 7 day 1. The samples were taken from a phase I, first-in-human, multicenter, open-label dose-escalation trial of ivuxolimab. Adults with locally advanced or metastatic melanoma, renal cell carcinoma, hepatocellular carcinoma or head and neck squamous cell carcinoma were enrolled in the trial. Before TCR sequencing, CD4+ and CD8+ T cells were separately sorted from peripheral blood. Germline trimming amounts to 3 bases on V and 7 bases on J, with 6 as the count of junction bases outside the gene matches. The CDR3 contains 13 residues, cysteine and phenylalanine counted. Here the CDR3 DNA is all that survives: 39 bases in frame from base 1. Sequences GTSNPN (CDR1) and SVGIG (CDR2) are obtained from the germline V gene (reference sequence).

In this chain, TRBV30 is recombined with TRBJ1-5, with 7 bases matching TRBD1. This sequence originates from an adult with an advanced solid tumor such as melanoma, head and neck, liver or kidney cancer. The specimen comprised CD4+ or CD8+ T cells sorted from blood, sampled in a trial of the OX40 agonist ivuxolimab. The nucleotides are TGTGCCTGGAGCGGGGACAGTATCCAGCCCCAGCATTTT. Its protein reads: CAWSGDSIQPQHF.